One sample yielded the 21 T cell receptor beta chains listed below, sequenced in a study of T cell clonotyping in hematopoietic cell transplantation. Profiling relied on immunoSEQ multiplex PCR, and the TCRdb table lists in-frame clones only, not all of them. The sample lists approximately 12,000 clones, about 91% seen once, with more than 15% in the top ten. The sequenced sample was PBMCs, obtained 100 days after allogeneic stem cell transplant. These receptors were obtained from a female patient between 60 and 69 years old who had an allogeneic stem cell transplant from an unrelated donor, so the T cells may come from the graft donor. Some clones in this sample may be carry-over from other donors' samples.

The chain uses TRBV7-9 and TRBJ2-7; 8 nucleotides align to TRBD1. Germline V gene sequence: CDR1 SEHNR, CDR2 FQNEAQ (reference sequence). The CDR3 totals 14 residues. V trimming: 4 bases; J trimming: 5 bases; junction bases outside the gene matches: 7. CDR3 sequence reads: CASSSTTQGDEQYF. DNA for the CDR3: TGTGCCAGCAGCTCCACCACACAGGGGGACGAGCAGTACTTC.

This clone rates as medium-sized. The chain couples TRBV4-2 to TRBJ2-5; tentative D call: TRBD2 (6 bases). The V end lost 0 bases, the J end lost 0 bases, and 8 bases lay between the germline ends. This CDR3 has 15 amino acids. Germline V lookup: CDR1 LGHNA, CDR2 YNFKEQ. CDR3 DNA: TGTGCCAGCAGCCAAGATTGGGGGGACCAAGAGACCCAGTACTTC. This encodes CASSQDWGDQETQYF.

The table lists this clone with a count of one. The J gene is TRBJ1-5, the V gene TRBV6-5; D not resolved. The CDR3 spans 14 residues. Germline-derived CDR1 and CDR2 are MNHEY and SVGAGI. Trimming took 5 bases from V and 1 from J, leaving 9 bases between them. The CDR3: CASSAAWSNQPQHF. The CDR3 DNA reads as TGTGCCAGCAGTGCCGCATGGAGCAATCAGCCCCAGCATTTT.

This sequence joins TRBV6-5 and TRBJ2-2; D is ambiguous. V dropped 6 bases and J dropped 5 bases, with 7 bases sitting between them. This CDR3 contains 12 residues. Germline lookup yields CDR1 MNHEY and CDR2 SVGAGI. CDR3 DNA: TGTGCCAGCAGCCAGGCGACCGGGGAGCTGTTTTTT. Translation: CASSQATGELFF.

This chain connects TRBV7-9 to TRBJ2-7; D ambiguous. The V gene lost 1 base and the J gene lost 2 bases, with 6 bases spanning the gap. Per germline, CDR1 SEHNR and CDR2 FQNEAQ (reference sequence). The CDR3 consists of 13 residues. This chain's CDR3 is CASSLERTYEQYF. CDR3 DNA: TGTGCCAGCAGCTTAGAAAGGACCTACGAGCAGTACTTC.

The chain carries TRBV18 and TRBJ2-7; 11 nucleotides match TRBD2. Per germline, CDR1 KGHSH and CDR2 LQKENI. This CDR3 has 16 residues. Trimming removed 0 bases from V and 7 bases from J; junction bases left unmatched: 8. DNA of the CDR3: TGTGCCAGCTCACCACCGGGACTAGCGGACCTTTGGGAGCAGTACTTC. Translation gives CASSPPGLADLWEQYF.

The V call is TRBV2, the J call TRBJ2-7, with TRBD1 identical over 7 bases. This CDR3 region has 16 residues. Trimming removed 2 bases from V and 6 bases from J; junction bases left unmatched: 13. The germline gives CDR1 SNHLY, CDR2 FYNNEI. CDR3 protein: CASSELGQLAGLEQYF. The CDR3 bases are TGTGCCAGCAGTGAATTGGGACAGCTAGCCGGCCTCGAGCAGTACTTC.

This clone was recorded only once. CDR3 nucleotide sequence: TGTGCCAGCAGGTACGCCGCCGGGGAGCTGTTTTTT. Encoded protein: CASRYAAGELFF. The chain recombines TRBV2 with TRBJ2-2; D is undetermined. V was trimmed by 6 bases and J by 6 bases, leaving 8 bases between them. Germline V gene data show CDR1 as SNHLY and CDR2 as FYNNEI. The CDR3 loop spans 12 amino acids.

This clone was seen once. The chain carries TRBV7-6 and TRBJ2-7, with a weak D call TRBD1 (5 bases). Germline lookup yields CDR1 SGHVS and CDR2 FNYEAQ. The CDR3 is made up of 14 amino acids. V lost 6 bases to trimming and J lost 2 bases, with 14 bases between them. The CDR3 here is CASSYEGVPYEQYF. The CDR3 region has the DNA TGTGCCAGCAGTTATGAAGGGGTCCCCTACGAGCAGTACTTC.

By its share, this clone is medium-sized. J is TRBJ2-1 and V is TRBV14, with D possibly matching TRBD1 (6 bases). Trimming pared 5 bases from V and 9 bases from J, leaving 8 bases between. The germline V gene has CDR1 SGHDN and CDR2 FVKESK. The CDR3 consists of 11 residues. Here the CDR3 reads CASSEGGEQFF. The DNA of the CDR3 is TGTGCCAGCAGCGAAGGGGGTGAGCAGTTCTTC.

V is TRBV7-7 and J is TRBJ2-5, with D possibly matching TRBD1 (6 bases). This CDR3 has 13 amino acids. The germline CDR1 and CDR2 sequences are SSHAT and FNYEAQ (reference sequence). Trimming took 11 bases from V and 2 from J, leaving 15 bases between them. The CDR3 is CASGAGKQETQYF. The CDR3 nucleotides are TGTGCCTCAGGGGCTGGGAAACAAGAGACCCAGTACTTC.

The chain couples TRBV29-1 to TRBJ2-3; 7 bases are shared with TRBD1. The junction had 10 bases not matched to a gene; V was cut back by 5 bases and J by 5 bases. The germline gives CDR1 SQVTM, CDR2 ANQGSEA. The CDR3 contains 14 residues. The DNA of the CDR3 is TGCAGCGTTACCGAGACAGGGCAGAGAGATACGCAGTATTTT. Protein sequence: CSVTETGQRDTQYF.

The chain has TRBV7-2 and TRBJ2-3, with D uncertain. The germline V gene has CDR1 SGHTA and CDR2 FQGNSA. CDR3 size: 14 residues. The germline V and J ends were trimmed by 5 bases and 4 bases, with 13 bases remaining between them. This CDR3 reads CASSPNIVADTQYF. The CDR3 DNA reads TGTGCCAGCAGCCCAAATATTGTCGCAGATACGCAGTATTTT.

J is TRBJ2-3 and V is TRBV6-5; D possibly corresponds to TRBD2 (5 bases). The CDR3 has 15 residues. Deletions cut 7 bases from V and 6 bases from J, with 20 bases between. CDR1 is MNHEY and CDR2 is SVGAGI in the germline V gene. The CDR3, as DNA: TGTGCCAGCAATTCCGAGGGAACGTTTACGGATACGCAGTATTTT. Translation: CASNSEGTFTDTQYF.

This clone was seen a few times. V and J are TRBV28 and TRBJ1-1; D unclear. The germline CDR1 and CDR2 sequences are MDHEN and SYDVKM. This CDR3 contains 12 residues. V was shortened by 6 bases and J by 4 bases, with 9 bases between the two germline ends. CDR3 nucleotide sequence: TGTGCCAGCAGCCTCGTTGGCACTGAAGCTTTCTTT. Protein product: CASSLVGTEAFF.

The chain combines TRBV28 with TRBJ1-2, with D possibly being TRBD1 (6 bases). Germline CDR1 reads MDHEN; CDR2 reads SYDVKM. The CDR3 covers 17 residues. Trimming took off 2 bases at V and 0 bases at J, with 16 bases between the two ends. The CDR3 loop reads CASSLPSDRKANYGYTF. CDR3 DNA sequence: TGTGCCAGCAGTTTACCCTCCGACAGGAAAGCTAACTATGGCTACACCTTC.

This clone showed up just once. This chain joins TRBV4-3 and TRBJ2-2, with D unresolved. The CDR3 sequence is 15 residues long. Germline CDR1 and CDR2: LGHNA and YSLEER. V was shortened by 3 bases and J by 2 bases, with 10 bases between the two germline ends. In DNA form, the CDR3 reads TGCGCCAGCAGCCACTATCCCCAAAACACCGGGGAGCTGTTTTTT. Protein sequence: CASSHYPQNTGELFF.

The V call is TRBV5-1, the J call TRBJ2-2; D unresolved. This CDR3 has 15 amino acids. V dropped 0 bases and J dropped 4 bases, with 10 bases sitting between them. CDR1 and CDR2 from the germline V gene are SGHRS and YFSETQ. CDR3: CASSLGLLLTGELFF. Written as DNA, the CDR3 is TGCGCCAGCAGCTTGGGACTTCTACTCACCGGGGAGCTGTTTTTT.

For the CDR3, the DNA is TGTGCCAGTGGTCCCCGCGGGCACCAACTTCAAGAGACCCAGTACTTC. Its translation is CASGPRGHQLQETQYF. The chain recombines TRBV19 with TRBJ2-5; weak D call: TRBD2 (5 bases). V gave up 8 bases and J gave up 2 bases, with 21 bases separating them. Germline loops: CDR1 LNHDA, CDR2 SQIVND (reference sequence). There are 16 residues in the CDR3.

The CDR3 sequence is CASSYTGGAKNIQYF. The DNA for the CDR3 is TGTGCCAGCAGTTACACCGGGGGAGCCAAAAACATTCAGTACTTC. The chain has TRBV6-6 and TRBJ2-4; D might be TRBD2 (6 bases). This CDR3 spans 15 amino acids. Germline V gene sequence: CDR1 MNHNY, CDR2 SVGAGI (reference sequence). V lost 2 bases to trimming and J lost 0 bases, with 8 bases between them.

The chain has TRBV27 and TRBJ1-2, with D perhaps TRBD1 (6 bases). Trimming cost V 6 bases and J 4 bases, with 18 bases left between them. The CDR3 sequence is 15 residues long. In germline, CDR1 is MNHEY, CDR2 SMNVEV (reference sequence). The CDR3: CASSPVPRQVYGYTF. As DNA, the CDR3 is TGTGCCAGCAGCCCCGTCCCAAGACAGGTCTATGGCTACACCTTC.